This entry lists 14 T cell receptor beta chains sequenced from one sample in a study of CD8 T cells in ankylosing spondylitis. TCRdb passed the 5' RACE reads through MiXCR, listing each CDR3 protein once. The sample has hundreds of thousands of distinct CDR3 sequences; about 26% are singletons. The specimen sequenced was blood, either unsorted or a sorted T cell fraction (not recorded which). The receptors stem from a male donor with ankylosing spondylitis or in good health (not recorded which).

Ten or more counts support this clonotype. This CDR3 reads CASSPSSGRFGEQYF. For the CDR3, the DNA is TGTGCCAGCTCACCGTCTAGCGGGAGGTTTGGCGAGCAGTACTTC. V gene TRBV18 combines with J gene TRBJ2-7; 11 bases match TRBD2. The germline CDR1 and CDR2 sequences are KGHSH and LQKENI. V shed 3 bases, J shed 6 bases, and the junction held 7 bases outside the gene matches. The CDR3 loop spans 15 amino acids.

This clonotype was seen repeatedly, ten times or more. The chain employs TRBV5-4 and TRBJ1-1, with D maybe TRBD1 (5 bases). Trimming stripped 3 bases from V and 1 base from J, with 10 bases between. Germline lookup yields CDR1 SGHNT and CDR2 YYREEE (reference sequence). This CDR3 spans 14 amino acids. This CDR3 reads CASSWSGTNTEAFF. In DNA form, the CDR3 reads TGTGCCAGCAGCTGGAGCGGGACGAACACTGAAGCTTTCTTT.

This clonotype was detected many times. V gene TRBV7-2 combines with J gene TRBJ1-3; 8 nucleotides match TRBD1. Germline-derived CDR1 and CDR2 are SGHTA and FQGNSA. Trimming took 1 base from V and 10 from J; bases not matched to a gene: 12. The CDR3 length is 16 residues. The chain's CDR3 is CASSLEGTGLGGTIYF. The CDR3 DNA reads as TGTGCCAGCAGCTTAGAAGGGACAGGACTCGGAGGGACCATATATTTT.

This clonotype occurred a few times. The rearrangement links TRBV20-1 to TRBJ2-7, with D hard to call. Trimming cost V 5 bases and J 5 bases, with 10 bases left between them. Germline V gene sequence: CDR1 DFQATT, CDR2 SNEGSKA (reference sequence). This CDR3 is built from 11 residues. The CDR3: CSASPNDEQYF. The CDR3 DNA reads as TGCAGTGCTTCCCCAAATGACGAGCAGTACTTC.

This clonotype showed up many times. This rearrangement joins TRBV5-1 to TRBJ1-2; no reliable D call. Trimming pared 1 base from V and 3 bases from J, leaving 10 bases between. The germline V gene has CDR1 SGHRS and CDR2 YFSETQ. This CDR3 contains 14 residues. Here the CDR3 DNA reads TGCGCCAGCAGCTTGTCCGGACTTGACTATGGCTACACCTTC. Its protein product is CASSLSGLDYGYTF.

This clonotype was seen repeatedly, ten times or more. The rearrangement links TRBV5-6 to TRBJ2-1; D is undetermined. The CDR3 contains 15 residues. Trimming removed 1 base from V and 0 bases from J, with 8 bases in between. The germline V gene has CDR1 SGHDT and CDR2 YYEEEE. The CDR3 spells CASSLSLSSYNEQFF. The CDR3 nucleotides are TGTGCCAGCAGCTTGAGCCTTAGCTCCTACAATGAGCAGTTCTTC. The variable domain in full, with the rest retrieved from reference TRBV5-6 and TRBJ2-1, is DAGVTQSPTHLIKTRGQQVTLRCSPKSGHDTVSWYQQALGQGPQFIFQYYEEEERQRGNFPDRFSGHQFPNYSSELNVNALLLGDSALYLCASSLSLSSYNEQFFGPGTRLTVL.

This clonotype was found many times. The chain is built from TRBV5-1 and TRBJ2-3; tentative D call: TRBD2 (6 bases). The V gene lost 4 bases and the J gene lost 5 bases, with 17 bases spanning the gap. The CDR3 runs to 15 residues. CDR1 and CDR2 from the germline V gene are SGHRS and YFSETQ. The CDR3 bases are TGCGCCAGCAGCCTCCTAGGCGGAGCGGGAGATACGCAGTATTTT. This encodes CASSLLGGAGDTQYF.

In this sample, this clonotype turned up many times. The chain uses TRBV4-2 and TRBJ2-3; D is perhaps TRBD2 (6 bases). Deletions cut 6 bases from V and 5 bases from J, with 18 bases between. Germline assignment: CDR1 LGHNA and CDR2 YNFKEQ. The CDR3 has 15 residues. Here the CDR3 DNA reads TGTGCCAGCAGGATGGGCGGGATATTATTAGATACGCAGTATTTT. Translation gives CASRMGGILLDTQYF.

The V gene is TRBV6-1, the J gene TRBJ1-1, with 10 bases that match TRBD1. Germline loops: CDR1 MNHNS, CDR2 SASEGT. V was clipped by 6 bases and J by 5 bases; unmatched bases: 9. This CDR3 comprises 15 residues. CDR3 in amino acids: CASSDPGQGKTEAFF. The CDR3 region has the DNA TGTGCCAGCAGCGACCCGGGACAGGGGAAAACTGAAGCTTTCTTT.

In its sample, this clonotype was seen a few times. The chain links TRBV5-1 to TRBJ1-2, with 9 nucleotides matching TRBD1. Germline CDR1 SGHRS, CDR2 YFSETQ. After removal of 4 bases from V and 7 bases from J, the junction contained 5 bases not matched to a gene. The CDR3 covers 13 residues. The CDR3 DNA reads as TGCGCCAGCAGCGCGGACAGGGGAGCTGGCTACACCTTC. It translates to CASSADRGAGYTF. Combining the CDR3 with reference TRBV5-1 and TRBJ1-2 gives the whole variable domain KAGVTQTPRYLIKTRGQQVTLSCSPISGHRSVSWYQQTPGQGLQFLFEYFSETQRNKGNFPGRFSGRQFSNSRSEMNVSTLELGDSALYLCASSADRGAGYTFGSGTRLTVV.

The genes are TRBV5-1 and TRBJ2-1; maybe TRBD1 (5 bases). Looked up from germline, CDR1 is SGHRS and CDR2 is YFSETQ. The CDR3 spans 14 residues. The V and J ends lost 4 bases and 4 bases respectively, with 12 bases between them. The CDR3 bases are TGCGCCAGCAGCCCGGCTAAGGGGTACAATGAGCAGTTCTTC. Translated: CASSPAKGYNEQFF.

In this sample, this clonotype turned up many times. The chain recombines TRBV2 with TRBJ2-4, with TRBD2 matching 8 bases. Germline CDR1 and CDR2: SNHLY and FYNNEI. The CDR3 has 16 residues. The trim removed 4 bases at V and 5 bases at J, leaving 10 bases unmatched. The CDR3 reads CASSGSGLADENIQYF. CDR3 nucleotides: TGTGCCAGCAGTGGCTCAGGACTAGCAGACGAAAACATTCAGTACTTC.

This chain uses TRBV10-3 with TRBJ2-1, with TRBD1 as a possible D gene (5 bases). The CDR3 sequence is 13 residues long. Per germline, CDR1 ENHRY and CDR2 SYGVKD. The V gene lost 10 bases and the J gene lost 1 base, with 11 bases spanning the gap. The chain's CDR3 is CANSGQSYNEQFF. The DNA of the CDR3 is TGTGCCAACTCTGGACAATCCTACAATGAGCAGTTCTTC.

V is TRBV20-1 and J is TRBJ1-4, with D possibly TRBD1 on 6 matching bases. This CDR3 is built from 14 residues. CDR1 DFQATT and CDR2 SNEGSKA come from the germline V gene (reference sequence). V dropped 1 base and J dropped 3 bases, with 9 bases sitting between them. CDR3 loop: CSARATGSNEKLFF. The CDR3 DNA reads TGCAGTGCTAGAGCGACAGGTTCTAATGAAAAACTGTTTTTT.